The sequence of this T cell receptor beta chain was determined in a study of glioma-infiltrating T cells. Whole-study findings and limits: Above-expected tissue-blood divergence occurred in all gliomas, most in low-grade ones. Very few CDR3 sequences were shared between tissue and blood.

The iRepertoire nested amplicon-rescue multiplex PCR amplified TCR alpha and beta CDR3s from RNA. For one-step reverse transcription and amplification, about 85-400 ng of tissue mRNA or PBMC total RNA was used. TCRdb re-called the multiplex PCR reads with MiXCR, one entry per CDR3 protein. The table lists approximately 120,000 distinct CDR3 sequences, around 23% of them singletons. In regard to this clonotype: Its cognate antigen is unknown.

This CDR3 region has 14 residues. V shed 3 bases and J shed 8 bases, with 13 bases lying between them. Germline lookup yields CDR1 SNHLY and CDR2 FYNNEI. The chain combines TRBV2 with TRBJ2-2; D not certain. Sequencing was carried out using glioma tissue, nonneoplastic brain tissue, or PBMCs (not recorded which). The TCR was taken from a human donor with low-grade glioma or glioblastoma, undergoing nonglioma brain surgery, or in good health (not recorded which). The CDR3, as DNA: TGTGCCAGCAGTGATGTGTCCGCTCGGGGGGAGCTGTTTTTT. It yields the protein CASSDVSARGELFF.